This TCR beta chain was recorded in a study of blood T cell repertoires in COVID-19. Data came from immunoSEQ multiplex PCR; TCRdb stores just in-frame clones and leaves some out. The data contain 250,000 to 350,000 clones, roughly 90% of them singletons. The CDR3 is 14 amino acids. CDR1 is SGHDT and CDR2 is YYEEEE in the germline V gene. V trimming: 0 bases; J trimming: 10 bases; junction bases outside the gene matches: 5. This TCR came from a woman in her forties or fifties who had recovered from COVID-19. Sequencing input: peripheral blood. J is TRBJ2-1 and V is TRBV5-6; TRBD1 aligns across 9 bases. The CDR3 DNA reads as TGTGCCAGCAGCTTGGGACAGGGGGTCAGGGAGCAGTTCTTC. This sequence encodes CASSLGQGVREQFF.